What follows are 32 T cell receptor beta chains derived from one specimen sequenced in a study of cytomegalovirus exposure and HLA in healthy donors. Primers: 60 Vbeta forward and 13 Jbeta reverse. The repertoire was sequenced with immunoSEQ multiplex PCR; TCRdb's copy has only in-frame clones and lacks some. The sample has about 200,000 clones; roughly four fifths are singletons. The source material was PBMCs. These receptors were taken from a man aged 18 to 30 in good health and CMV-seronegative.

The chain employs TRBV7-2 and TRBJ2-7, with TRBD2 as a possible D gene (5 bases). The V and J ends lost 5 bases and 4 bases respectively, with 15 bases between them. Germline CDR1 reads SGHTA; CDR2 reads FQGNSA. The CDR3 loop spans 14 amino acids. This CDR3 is CASSGTGSRYEQYF. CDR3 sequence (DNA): TGTGCCAGCAGCGGAACGGGATCCCGATACGAGCAGTACTTC.

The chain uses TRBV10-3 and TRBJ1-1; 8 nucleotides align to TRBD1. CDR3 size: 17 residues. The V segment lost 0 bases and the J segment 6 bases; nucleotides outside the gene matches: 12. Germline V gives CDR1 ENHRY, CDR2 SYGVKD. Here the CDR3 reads CAISESSRRGQGAEAFF. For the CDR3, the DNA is TGTGCCATCAGTGAGTCGAGCCGCAGGGGGCAGGGGGCTGAAGCTTTCTTT.

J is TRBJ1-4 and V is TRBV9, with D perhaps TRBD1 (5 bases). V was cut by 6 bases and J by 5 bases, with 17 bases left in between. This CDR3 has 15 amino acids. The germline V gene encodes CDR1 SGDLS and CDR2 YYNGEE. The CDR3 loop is CASTRSPQGNEKLFF. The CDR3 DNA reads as TGTGCCAGCACCCGTAGCCCCCAGGGAAATGAAAAACTGTTTTTT.

The CDR3 DNA follows: TGTGCCAGCAGTGAGCTTTCGGGTAACAAGCAGTACTTC. This gives the protein CASSELSGNKQYF. The genes are TRBV6-1 and TRBJ2-7; D is ambiguous. Trimming pared 3 bases from V and 8 bases from J, leaving 14 bases between. Germline CDR1 reads MNHNS; CDR2 reads SASEGT. This CDR3 has 13 residues.

DNA of the CDR3: TGTGCCAGCAGCGCCCGACAGGGCTCCTACGAGCAGTACTTC. It is translated as CASSARQGSYEQYF. V gene TRBV9 combines with J gene TRBJ2-7, with 7 positions matching TRBD1. Germline V gene sequence: CDR1 SGDLS, CDR2 YYNGEE. This CDR3 has 14 residues. Unmatched junction bases numbered 3, after V lost 3 bases and J lost 0 bases. The full variable domain, with the rest looked up from reference TRBV9 and TRBJ2-7, is DSGVTQTPKHLITATGQRVTLRCSPRSGDLSVYWYQQSLDQGLQFLIQYYNGEERAKGNILERFSAQQFPDLHSELNLSSLELGDSALYFCASSARQGSYEQYFGPGTRLTVT.

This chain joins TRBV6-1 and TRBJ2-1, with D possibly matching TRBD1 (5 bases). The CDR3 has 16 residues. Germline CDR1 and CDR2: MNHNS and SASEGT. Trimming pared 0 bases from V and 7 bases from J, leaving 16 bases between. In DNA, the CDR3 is TGTGCCAGCAGTGAAGCGGTGCAGGGTTTGGGTAATGAGCAGTTCTTC. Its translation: CASSEAVQGLGNEQFF.

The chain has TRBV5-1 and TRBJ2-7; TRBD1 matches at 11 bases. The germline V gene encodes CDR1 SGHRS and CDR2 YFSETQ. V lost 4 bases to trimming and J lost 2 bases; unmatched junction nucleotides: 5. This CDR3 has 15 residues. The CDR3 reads CASSGWTGGTYEQYF. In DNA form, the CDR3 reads TGCGCCAGCAGCGGGTGGACAGGGGGCACCTACGAGCAGTACTTC.

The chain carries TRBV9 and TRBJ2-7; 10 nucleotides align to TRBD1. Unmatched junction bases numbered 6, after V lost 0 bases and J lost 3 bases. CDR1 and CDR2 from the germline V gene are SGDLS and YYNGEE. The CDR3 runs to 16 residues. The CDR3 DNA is TGTGCCAGCAGCGTAGGAGTGGGACAGGGGCACTACGAGCAGTACTTC. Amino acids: CASSVGVGQGHYEQYF.

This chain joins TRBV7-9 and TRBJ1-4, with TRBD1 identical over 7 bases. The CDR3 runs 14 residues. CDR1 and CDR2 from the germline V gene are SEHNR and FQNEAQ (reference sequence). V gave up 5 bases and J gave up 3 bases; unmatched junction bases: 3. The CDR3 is CASSRDSSNEKLFF. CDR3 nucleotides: TGTGCCAGCAGCCGGGACAGCTCTAATGAAAAACTGTTTTTT.

The CDR3 sequence is CASSSGRGKLFF. CDR3 in DNA: TGTGCCAGCAGCTCGGGCCGGGGAAAACTGTTTTTT. The chain recombines TRBV13 with TRBJ1-4; D is ambiguous. V was clipped by 4 bases and J by 10 bases, with 10 bases between them. Germline V gene sequence: CDR1 PRHDT, CDR2 FYEKMQ (reference sequence). This CDR3 is built from 12 residues.

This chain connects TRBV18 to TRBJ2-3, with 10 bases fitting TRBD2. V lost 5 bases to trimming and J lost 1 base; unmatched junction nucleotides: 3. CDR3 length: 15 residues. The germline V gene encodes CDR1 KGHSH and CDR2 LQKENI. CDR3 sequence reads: CASSSSGGGTDTQYF. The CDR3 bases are TGTGCCAGCTCATCCAGCGGGGGGGGCACAGATACGCAGTATTTT.

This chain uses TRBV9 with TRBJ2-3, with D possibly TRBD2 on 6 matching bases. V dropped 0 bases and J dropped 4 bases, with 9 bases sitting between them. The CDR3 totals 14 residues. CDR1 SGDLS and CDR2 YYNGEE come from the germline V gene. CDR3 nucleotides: TGTGCCAGCAGCGTAGGGCGGGACTCAGATACGCAGTATTTT. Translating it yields CASSVGRDSDTQYF. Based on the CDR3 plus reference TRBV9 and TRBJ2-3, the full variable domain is DSGVTQTPKHLITATGQRVTLRCSPRSGDLSVYWYQQSLDQGLQFLIQYYNGEERAKGNILERFSAQQFPDLHSELNLSSLELGDSALYFCASSVGRDSDTQYFGPGTRLTVL.

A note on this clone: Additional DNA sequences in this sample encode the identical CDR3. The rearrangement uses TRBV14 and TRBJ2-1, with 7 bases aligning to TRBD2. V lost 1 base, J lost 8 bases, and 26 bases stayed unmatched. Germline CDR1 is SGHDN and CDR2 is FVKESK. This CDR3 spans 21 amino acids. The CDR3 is CASSQVLRFGGSAGLLDEQFF. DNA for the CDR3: TGTGCCAGCAGCCAAGTTTTGCGATTTGGCGGGAGTGCGGGACTACTGGATGAGCAGTTCTTC.

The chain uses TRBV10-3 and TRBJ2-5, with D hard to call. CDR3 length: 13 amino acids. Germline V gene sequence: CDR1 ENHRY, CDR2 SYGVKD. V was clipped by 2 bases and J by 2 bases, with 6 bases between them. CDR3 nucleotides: TGTGCCATCAGTGAGGGGCAGCAAGAGACCCAGTACTTC. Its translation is CAISEGQQETQYF.

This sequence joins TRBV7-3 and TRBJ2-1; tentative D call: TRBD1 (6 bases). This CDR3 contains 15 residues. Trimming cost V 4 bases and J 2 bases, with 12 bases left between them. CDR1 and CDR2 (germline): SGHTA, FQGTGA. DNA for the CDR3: TGTGCCAGCAGCTCACAGGGAAACCCCTACAATGAGCAGTTCTTC. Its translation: CASSSQGNPYNEQFF.

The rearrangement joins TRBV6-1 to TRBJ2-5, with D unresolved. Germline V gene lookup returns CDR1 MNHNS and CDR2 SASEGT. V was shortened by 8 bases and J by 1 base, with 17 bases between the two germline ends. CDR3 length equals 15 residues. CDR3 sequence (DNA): TGTGCCAGCCAGATGAGGAGCCTTATCCAAGAGACCCAGTACTTC. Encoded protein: CASQMRSLIQETQYF.

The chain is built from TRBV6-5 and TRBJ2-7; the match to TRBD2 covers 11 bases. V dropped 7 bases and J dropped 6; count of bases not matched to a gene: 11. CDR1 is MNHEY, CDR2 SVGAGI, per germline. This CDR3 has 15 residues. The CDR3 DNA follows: TGTGCCAGCACCTCCCCGGGACTAGCGGCTAGCGAGCAGTACTTC. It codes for CASTSPGLAASEQYF.

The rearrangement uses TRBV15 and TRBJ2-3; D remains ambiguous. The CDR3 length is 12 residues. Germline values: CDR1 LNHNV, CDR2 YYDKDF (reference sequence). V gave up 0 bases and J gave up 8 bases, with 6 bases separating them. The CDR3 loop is CATSRDVSTQYF. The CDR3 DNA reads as TGTGCCACCAGCAGAGATGTCAGTACGCAGTATTTT.

This chain's CDR3 is CASSQEAGRWEKLFF. CDR3 coding DNA: TGCGCCAGCAGCCAAGAAGCGGGGAGGTGGGAAAAACTGTTTTTT. The chain carries TRBV4-3 and TRBJ1-4; no firm D call. V shed 0 bases and J shed 8 bases, with 13 bases lying between them. The CDR3 covers 15 residues. Germline V gene lookup returns CDR1 LGHNA and CDR2 YSLEER.

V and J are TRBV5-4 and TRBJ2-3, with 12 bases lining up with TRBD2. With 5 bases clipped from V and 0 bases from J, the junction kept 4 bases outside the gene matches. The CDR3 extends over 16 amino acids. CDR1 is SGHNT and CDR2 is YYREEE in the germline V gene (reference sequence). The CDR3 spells CASRPTSGGSTDTQYF. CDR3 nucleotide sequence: TGTGCCAGCAGGCCTACTAGCGGGGGGAGCACAGATACGCAGTATTTT. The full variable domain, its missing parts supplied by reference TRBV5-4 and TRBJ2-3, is ETGVTQSPTHLIKTRGQQVTLRCSSQSGHNTVSWYQQALGQGPQFIFQYYREEENGRGNFPPRFSGLQFPNYSSELNVNALELDDSALYLCASRPTSGGSTDTQYFGPGTRLTVL.

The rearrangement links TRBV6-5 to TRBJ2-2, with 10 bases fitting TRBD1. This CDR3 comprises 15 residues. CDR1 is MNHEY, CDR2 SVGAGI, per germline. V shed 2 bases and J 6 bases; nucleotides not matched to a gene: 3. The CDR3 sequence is CASSYKGTGAGELFF. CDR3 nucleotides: TGTGCCAGCAGTTACAAGGGGACAGGGGCCGGGGAGCTGTTTTTT.

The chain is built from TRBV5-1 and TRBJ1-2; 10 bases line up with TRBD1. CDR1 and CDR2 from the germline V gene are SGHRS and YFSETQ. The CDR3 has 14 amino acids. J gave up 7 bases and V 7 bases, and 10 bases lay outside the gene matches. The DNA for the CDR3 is TGCGCCAGCGGACCCACGACAGGGGGCGGTGGCTACACCTTC. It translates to CASGPTTGGGGYTF.

CDR3 amino acids: CAWSVRHPNQPQHF. CDR3 coding DNA: TGTGCCTGGAGTGTACGACACCCTAATCAGCCCCAGCATTTT. The chain is built from TRBV30 and TRBJ1-5; D remains unclear. The CDR3 extends over 14 amino acids. Trimming cost V 0 bases and J 4 bases, with 10 bases left between them. Per germline, CDR1 GTSNPN and CDR2 SVGIG (reference sequence).

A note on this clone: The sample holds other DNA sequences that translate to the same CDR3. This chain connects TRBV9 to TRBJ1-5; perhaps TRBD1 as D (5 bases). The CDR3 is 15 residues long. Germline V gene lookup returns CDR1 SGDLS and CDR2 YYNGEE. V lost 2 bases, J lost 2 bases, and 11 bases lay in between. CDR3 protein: CASSVDGGGNQPQHF. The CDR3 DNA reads TGTGCCAGCAGCGTCGACGGAGGGGGCAATCAGCCCCAGCATTTT.

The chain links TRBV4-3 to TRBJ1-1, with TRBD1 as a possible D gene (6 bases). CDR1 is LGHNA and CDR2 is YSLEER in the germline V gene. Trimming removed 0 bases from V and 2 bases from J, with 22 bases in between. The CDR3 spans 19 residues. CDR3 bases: TGCGCCAGCAGCCAAGATTGGGGGGGCAGGGGAAGGATTAACACTGAAGCTTTCTTT. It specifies CASSQDWGGRGRINTEAFF.

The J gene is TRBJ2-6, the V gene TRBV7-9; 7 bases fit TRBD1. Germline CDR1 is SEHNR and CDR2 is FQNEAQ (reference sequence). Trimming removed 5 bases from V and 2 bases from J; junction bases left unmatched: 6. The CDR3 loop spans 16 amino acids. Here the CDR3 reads CASSRQGAAGANVLTF. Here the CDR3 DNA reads TGTGCCAGCAGCCGACAGGGAGCGGCTGGGGCCAACGTCCTGACTTTC.

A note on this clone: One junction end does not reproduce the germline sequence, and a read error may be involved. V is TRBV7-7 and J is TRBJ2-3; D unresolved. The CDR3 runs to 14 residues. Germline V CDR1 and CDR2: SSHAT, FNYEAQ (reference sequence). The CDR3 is CASSFGGDTDTQYF. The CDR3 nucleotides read TGTGCTAGCAGCTTTGGCGGAGACACAGATACGCAGTATTTT.

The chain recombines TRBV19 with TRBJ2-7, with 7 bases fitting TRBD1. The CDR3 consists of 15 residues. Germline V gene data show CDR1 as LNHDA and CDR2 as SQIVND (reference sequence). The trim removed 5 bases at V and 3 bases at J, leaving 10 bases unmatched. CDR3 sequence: CASSSQEGQNYEQYF. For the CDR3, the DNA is TGTGCCAGTAGTTCCCAAGAGGGACAGAACTACGAGCAGTACTTC.

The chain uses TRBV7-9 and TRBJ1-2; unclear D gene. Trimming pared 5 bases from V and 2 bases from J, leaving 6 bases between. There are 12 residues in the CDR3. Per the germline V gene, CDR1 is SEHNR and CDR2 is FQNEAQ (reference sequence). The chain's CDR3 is CASSGENYGYTF. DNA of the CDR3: TGTGCCAGCAGCGGGGAGAACTATGGCTACACCTTC.

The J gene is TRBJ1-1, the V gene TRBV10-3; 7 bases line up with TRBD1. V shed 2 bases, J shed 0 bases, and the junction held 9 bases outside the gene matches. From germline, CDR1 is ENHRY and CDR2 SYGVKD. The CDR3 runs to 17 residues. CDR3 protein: CAISEKRTGRLNTEAFF. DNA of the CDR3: TGTGCCATCAGTGAGAAGCGGACAGGCAGGCTGAACACTGAAGCTTTCTTT.

CDR3 sequence: CATSLGLESSYEQYF. CDR3 DNA: TGTGCCACCAGCCTCGGACTAGAGAGCTCCTACGAGCAGTACTTC. The chain links TRBV15 to TRBJ2-7; 7 nucleotides agree with TRBD2. Germline CDR1 reads LNHNV; CDR2 reads YYDKDF (reference sequence). This CDR3 comprises 15 residues. The junction had 7 bases not matched to a gene; V was cut back by 5 bases and J by 0 bases.

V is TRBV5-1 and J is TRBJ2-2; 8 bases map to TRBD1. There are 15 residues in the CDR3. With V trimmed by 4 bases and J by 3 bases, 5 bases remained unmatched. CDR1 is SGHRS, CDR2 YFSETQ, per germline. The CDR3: CASSVYRGDTGELFF. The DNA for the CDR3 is TGCGCCAGCAGCGTATACAGGGGGGACACCGGGGAGCTGTTTTTT.